The following is a T cell receptor beta chain sequence with its context. No antigen is known for it. Unique molecular identifiers were carried by the TCR beta cDNA libraries. From around 1 to 10 million T cells, 450,000 to 550,000 cDNA molecules were obtained. TCRdb re-derived calls from the PCR reads in MiXCR, one entry per CDR3 protein. The sample holds hundreds of thousands of distinct CDR3 sequences, approximately 53% seen once. The sample originates from a study of post-analysis software for immune sequencing data. Findings and caveats of the study: Relative to controls, patients had five TRBV segments at higher frequency, with TRBV5-6, TRBV5-1 and TRBV20-1 among these. Normalized Chao1 diversity in multiple sclerosis patients fell significantly below that of controls.

CDR3 size: 15 residues. Per germline, CDR1 SGHRS and CDR2 YFSETQ. The receptor comes from a girl aged 5 to 17 with multiple sclerosis. The specimen sequenced was blood. The chain carries TRBV5-1 and TRBJ2-7, with D perhaps TRBD1 (5 bases). The DNA end lines up better with TRBJ2-5; the J call may be wrong. CDR3: CASSLIRAGPETQYF. CDR3 nucleotides: TGCGCCAGCAGCCTCATCCGGGCAGGGCCAGAGACCCAGTACTTC.